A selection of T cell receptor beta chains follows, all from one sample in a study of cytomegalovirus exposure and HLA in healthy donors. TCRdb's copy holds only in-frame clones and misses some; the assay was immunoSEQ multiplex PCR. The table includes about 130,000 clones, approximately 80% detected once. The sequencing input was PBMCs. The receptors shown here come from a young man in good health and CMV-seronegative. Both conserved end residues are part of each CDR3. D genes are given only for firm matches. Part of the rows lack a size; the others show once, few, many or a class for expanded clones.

DNA: TGTGCCACCAGCAGAGGCCAAATCGGGAACATTCAGTACTTC; CDR3: CATSRGQIGNIQYF; size: .; V: TRBV15; D: .; J: TRBJ2-4
DNA: TGTGCCATCAGCCACCGGACAGACAGCTATGGCTACACCTTC; CDR3: CAISHRTDSYGYTF; size: .; V: TRBV10-3; D: .; J: TRBJ1-2
DNA: TGTGCCAGCACCAGGCAGGGGGCTGGGGGGGATACGCAGTATTTT; CDR3: CASTRQGAGGDTQYF; size: .; V: TRBV6-5; D: TRBD1; J: TRBJ2-3
DNA: TGTGCCAGCAGCTCAGCGGGGGAAGAGACCCAGTACTTC; CDR3: CASSSAGEETQYF; size: .; V: TRBV9; D: TRBD2; J: TRBJ2-5
DNA: TGTGCCAGCAGCTACATGGTTAACACTGAAGCTTTCTTT; CDR3: CASSYMVNTEAFF; size: .; V: TRBV14; D: .; J: TRBJ1-1
DNA: TGTGCCAGCAGCAAACGGGACAGGGAAAAGAACACTGAAGCTTTCTTT; CDR3: CASSKRDREKNTEAFF; size: .; V: TRBV21-1; D: .; J: TRBJ1-1
DNA: TGTGCCAGCAGTTCACCGGGACTTAGGGGAGCCTACGAGCAGTACTTC; CDR3: CASSSPGLRGAYEQYF; size: .; V: TRBV6-5; D: .; J: TRBJ2-7
DNA: TGTGCCAGCAGCGGCAGGGGCACTGAAGCTTTCTTT; CDR3: CASSGRGTEAFF; size: .; V: TRBV7-2; D: .; J: TRBJ1-1
DNA: TGTTCCAGCAGCTTAGGGGCGACAATCTACGAGCAGTACTTC; CDR3: CSSSLGATIYEQYF; size: .; V: TRBV7-9; D: .; J: TRBJ2-7
DNA: TGTGCCACCAGCAGAGAACCGGGAGCCTACAATGAGCAGTTCTTC; CDR3: CATSREPGAYNEQFF; size: .; V: TRBV15; D: .; J: TRBJ2-1
DNA: TGTGCCAGCAGTTCCCCCGCTGCAGGGGGCTCGGACGAGCAGTACTTC; CDR3: CASSSPAAGGSDEQYF; size: .; V: TRBV28; D: TRBD1; J: TRBJ2-7
DNA: TGTGCCAGCAGTTTATCGGACAGGGGTAATCAGCCCCAGCATTTT; CDR3: CASSLSDRGNQPQHF; size: .; V: TRBV27; D: TRBD1; J: TRBJ1-5
DNA: TGTGCCAGCAGCGGGGGGACTAGCGGGGCCCGGGAGCTGTTTTTT; CDR3: CASSGGTSGARELFF; size: few; V: TRBV7-6; D: TRBD2; J: TRBJ2-2
DNA: TGTGCCAGCAGCGCGGAGCGGGGGGCGAACACCGGGGAGCTGTTTTTT; CDR3: CASSAERGANTGELFF; size: few; V: TRBV9; D: TRBD2; J: TRBJ2-2